Shown below are 9 T cell receptor beta chains from a single sample sequenced in a study of early T cells in non-severe SARS-CoV-2 infection. TCRdb passed the 5' RACE reads through MiXCR, listing each CDR3 protein once. The sample includes under 70,000 distinct CDR3 sequences, approximately 6.1% of them seen just once. Material: whole blood, obtained at baseline. These TCRs come from an adult who was a healthcare worker with PCR-confirmed SARS-CoV-2 infection or an uninfected control (not recorded which).

This clonotype has a handful of counts. This chain uses TRBV5-5 with TRBJ2-7; 14 bases map to TRBD2. Germline lookup yields CDR1 SGHKS and CDR2 YYEKEE (reference sequence). The J segment lost 2 bases and the V segment lost 5 bases, leaving 9 bases of the junction unmatched. This CDR3 is 17 amino acids long. In DNA form, the CDR3 reads TGTGCCAGCAGGGGACTAGCGGGAGTTAGGGGCCCCTACGAGCAGTACTTC. Its protein is CASRGLAGVRGPYEQYF.

This clonotype showed up many times. This chain uses TRBV10-3 with TRBJ2-6; D may be TRBD1 (5 bases). Germline lookup yields CDR1 ENHRY and CDR2 SYGVKD. The CDR3 length is 16 residues. Trimming removed 7 bases from V and 0 bases from J, with 13 bases in between. CDR3 amino acids: CAITPGLGSGANVLTF. The CDR3 nucleotides are TGTGCCATCACTCCAGGGTTAGGCTCTGGGGCCAACGTCCTGACTTTC.

This clonotype was recorded at least ten times. The V and J genes are TRBV30 and TRBJ1-3; no clear D gene. The CDR3 sequence is 13 residues long. The germline CDR1 and CDR2 sequences are GTSNPN and SVGIG (reference sequence). Trimming removed 1 base at V and 4 bases at J, with 8 bases between. CDR3: CAWSDSQGNTIYF. CDR3 DNA sequence: TGTGCCTGGAGTGACAGCCAAGGAAACACCATATATTTT. The complete variable domain, with remaining parts taken from reference TRBV30 and TRBJ1-3, reads SQTIHQWPATLVQPVGSPLSLECTVEGTSNPNLYWYRQAAGRGLQLLFYSVGIGQISSEVPQNLSASRPQDRQFILSSKKLLLSDSGFYLCAWSDSQGNTIYFGEGSWLTVV.

This clonotype was detected ten times or more. The germline gene is not matched at one end of the junction; a read error may be the cause. This rearrangement joins TRBV6-5 to TRBJ1-1, with TRBD1 as a possible D gene (5 bases). Germline assignment: CDR1 MNHEY and CDR2 SVGAGI. This CDR3 spans 14 amino acids. The CDR3 DNA reads TGTGCCAGCAGGAAATCCGGGGCTAACACTGAAGTTTTCTTT. Translated, it gives CASRKSGANTEVFF.

At least ten counts were recorded for this clonotype. The chain carries TRBV7-9 and TRBJ2-1; D gene ambiguous. CDR3 length: 15 residues. The V gene's germline CDR1 is SEHNR and CDR2 FQNEAQ (reference sequence). V was trimmed by 1 base and J by 0 bases, leaving 7 bases between them. CDR3 residues: CASSLDGNSYNEQFF. As DNA, the CDR3 is TGTGCCAGCAGCTTAGACGGAAACTCCTACAATGAGCAGTTCTTC.

V gene TRBV28 combines with J gene TRBJ2-5; unclear D gene. CDR1 is MDHEN and CDR2 is SYDVKM in the germline V gene. The V end lost 5 bases, the J end lost 2 bases, and 9 bases lay between the germline ends. CDR3 length: 13 residues. CDR3 nucleotides: TGTGCCAGCAGTATTGTGGGGCAAGAGACCCAGTACTTC. Encoded protein: CASSIVGQETQYF.

In its sample, this clonotype was seen many times. The chain couples TRBV4-3 to TRBJ2-4; D is perhaps TRBD1 (6 bases). CDR3 length: 18 amino acids. Trimming removed 3 bases from V and 1 base from J, with 19 bases in between. Germline CDR1 and CDR2: LGHNA and YSLEER. The CDR3: CASSQEITGTMAKNIQYF. The CDR3 bases are TGCGCCAGCAGCCAGGAGATTACAGGGACAATGGCCAAAAACATTCAGTACTTC.

This clonotype showed up many times. This sequence joins TRBV12-3 or TRBV12-4 and TRBJ1-5, with D perhaps matching TRBD1 (6 bases). The CDR3 totals 14 residues. Between the trimmed V and J ends, which lost 3 bases and 4 bases, there was a span of 10 bases. The CDR3 reads CASSFGQPNQPQHF. The CDR3 DNA is TGTGCCAGCAGTTTTGGACAGCCGAATCAGCCCCAGCATTTT.

The rearrangement joins TRBV28 to TRBJ2-1; TRBD2 matches 9 bases. CDR3 size: 19 residues. Unmatched junction bases numbered 13, after V lost 2 bases and J lost 2 bases. Per the germline V gene, CDR1 is MDHEN and CDR2 is SYDVKM. The CDR3 reads CASSLGDPSGDSPYNEQFF. The CDR3 DNA reads as TGTGCCAGCAGTTTAGGGGACCCTAGCGGGGACTCTCCCTACAATGAGCAGTTCTTC. The full variable domain, with the rest looked up from reference TRBV28 and TRBJ2-1, is DVKVTQSSRYLVKRTGEKVFLECVQDMDHENMFWYRQDPGLGLRLIYFSYDVKMKEKGDIPEGYSVSREKKERFSLILESASTNQTSMYLCASSLGDPSGDSPYNEQFFGPGTRLTVL.